The rows below give T cell receptor beta chains drawn from one sample of a study of control samples from healthy donors and cancer patients. Profiled with immunoSEQ multiplex PCR; TCRdb holds only in-frame clones, not every one. The data contain 120,000 or so clones, approximately 90% of them seen just once; the ten biggest clones take up 7.8%. The sequencing sample was made of blood. The receptors were gathered from a woman under 30 in good health. Both conserved end residues are part of each CDR3. A D gene is named only where the DNA matches it firmly. Clone size appears in some rows only: once, few, many, or a class for an expanded clone.

D gene | clone size | J gene | V gene | CDR3 protein | CDR3 DNA
TRBD1 | NA | TRBJ2-7 | TRBV11-1 | CASSRLGTGRGYEQYF | TGTGCCAGCAGCAGACTTGGGACAGGTCGAGGTTACGAGCAGTACTTC
NA | NA | TRBJ2-3 | TRBV18 | CASSPSALASTDTQYF | TGTGCCAGCTCACCATCAGCGCTAGCTAGCACAGATACGCAGTATTTT
NA | NA | TRBJ1-1 | TRBV12-3/TRBV12-4 | CASRPGFSPEAFF | TGTGCCAGCAGACCAGGCTTCTCGCCTGAAGCTTTCTTT
NA | NA | TRBJ2-3 | TRBV6-1 | CASSARQGGGLSTDTQYF | TGTGCCAGCAGTGCCCGACAGGGAGGTGGACTTAGCACAGATACGCAGTATTTT
NA | NA | TRBJ1-2 | TRBV7-8 | CASSLAYRSNQVRGYTF | TGTGCCAGCAGCTTAGCGTACCGCAGTAACCAAGTGCGAGGCTACACCTTC
NA | NA | TRBJ1-2 | TRBV28 | CASSFTGRDGYTF | TGTGCCAGCAGTTTCACAGGTAGAGATGGCTACACCTTC
TRBD1 | NA | TRBJ2-5 | TRBV6-5 | CASSQGVTQYF | TGTGCCAGCAGTCAGGGGGTGACCCAGTACTTC
TRBD1 | NA | TRBJ1-2 | TRBV6-6 | CASSPTGGGYTF | TGTGCCAGCAGCCCCACAGGGGGGGGCTACACCTTC
NA | NA | TRBJ2-3 | TRBV7-9 | CASSLGNSPTDTQYF | TGTGCCAGCAGCTTAGGGAACTCTCCCACAGATACGCAGTATTTT
NA | NA | TRBJ1-2 | TRBV19 | CASRQGFEYGYTF | TGTGCCAGTAGGCAGGGTTTCGAATATGGCTACACCTTC
NA | NA | TRBJ1-3 | TRBV28 | CASSTGFSGNTIYF | TGTGCCAGCAGCACAGGGTTCTCTGGAAACACCATATATTTT
NA | NA | TRBJ2-1 | TRBV4-2 | CASSQRDNEQFF | TGTGCCAGCAGCCAAAGGGACAATGAGCAGTTCTTC
NA | NA | TRBJ2-3 | TRBV4-2 | CASSGRTDTQYF | TGTGCCAGCAGCGGCCGCACAGATACGCAGTATTTT
NA | once | TRBJ2-7 | TRBV7-2 | CASSLAATPLSSYEQYF | TGTGCCAGCAGCTTAGCGGCCACCCCCCTGAGCTCCTACGAGCAGTACTTC
NA | NA | TRBJ2-7 | TRBV3-1/TRBV3-2 | CASSQEAGLGYEQYF | TGTGCCAGCAGCCAAGAGGCGGGGTTGGGCTACGAGCAGTACTTC
TRBD2 | once | TRBJ2-7 | TRBV7-2 | CASSAASGGYYEQYF | TGTGCCAGCTCCGCGGCTAGCGGGGGTTACTACGAGCAGTACTTC
NA | NA | TRBJ2-2 | TRBV9 | CASSSFRDLGSTGELFF | TGTGCCAGCTCAAGCTTCCGGGACTTAGGGAGCACCGGGGAGCTGTTTTTT
NA | NA | TRBJ2-5 | TRBV7-2 | CASSYTQQETQYF | TGTGCCAGCAGCTACACACAACAAGAGACCCAGTACTTC
TRBD1 | NA | TRBJ2-6 | TRBV7-9 | CASSPRGGQGANGANVLTF | TGTGCCAGCTCCCCGAGGGGGGGACAGGGGGCAAATGGGGCCAACGTCCTGACTTTC
TRBD2 | NA | TRBJ2-5 | TRBV5-1 | CASSFGLAGDTKTQYF | TGCGCCAGCAGCTTTGGACTAGCGGGAGATACGAAGACCCAGTACTTC
TRBD1 | few | TRBJ2-3 | TRBV6-2/TRBV6-3 | CASSSGTGARDTQYF | TGTGCCAGCAGTTCAGGGACAGGGGCGAGAGATACGCAGTATTTT
NA | NA | TRBJ2-6 | TRBV21-1 | CASSKICDRALSGANVLTF | TGTGCCAGCAGCAAAATATGCGACAGGGCCCTCTCTGGGGCCAACGTCCTGACTTTC
NA | NA | TRBJ1-2 | TRBV19 | CASRAAGIGGVYGYTF | TGTGCCAGTAGAGCGGCAGGGATAGGTGGGGTTTATGGCTACACCTTC
TRBD1 | NA | TRBJ1-5 | TRBV6-2/TRBV6-3 | CASSLWGGQDNNQPQHF | TGTGCCAGCAGTCTCTGGGGGGGACAGGATAACAATCAGCCCCAGCATTTT
TRBD1 | NA | TRBJ2-1 | TRBV7-2 | CASSLQQGGEQFF | TGTGCCAGCAGCTTACAACAGGGGGGTGAGCAGTTCTTC
NA | NA | TRBJ1-3 | TRBV19 | CASSMMGLSGNTIYF | TGTGCCAGTAGTATGATGGGTTTATCCGGAAACACCATATATTTT
NA | NA | TRBJ1-2 | TRBV2 | CASSGQAIYGYTF | TGTGCCAGCAGTGGACAGGCGATCTATGGCTACACCTTC
TRBD2 | NA | TRBJ2-1 | TRBV10-3 | CAITRLAEYNEQFF | TGTGCCATCACGCGACTAGCGGAATACAATGAGCAGTTCTTC
NA | NA | TRBJ2-7 | TRBV28 | CASSSSHEQYF | TGTGCCAGCAGTTCCTCCCACGAGCAGTACTTC
NA | NA | TRBJ2-3 | TRBV27 | CASSRTRSTDTQYF | TGTGCCAGCAGCCGGACGAGGAGCACAGATACGCAGTATTTT
NA | NA | TRBJ2-3 | TRBV20-1 | CSASSDSILFPDTQYF | TGCAGTGCTAGTAGTGACAGCATTTTATTCCCAGATACGCAGTATTTT
TRBD2 | NA | TRBJ2-7 | TRBV7-2 | CASSFSRTSSYEQYF | TGTGCCAGCAGCTTTAGCCGGACTAGCAGCTACGAGCAGTACTTC
NA | NA | TRBJ1-2 | TRBV27 | CASSPSWGGNYGYTF | TGTGCCAGCAGTCCGAGTTGGGGGGGTAACTATGGCTACACCTTC
TRBD2 | NA | TRBJ2-7 | TRBV5-1 | CASSLVSLAGGLSYEQYF | TGCGCCAGCAGCTTAGTAAGTCTAGCGGGAGGGCTCTCCTACGAGCAGTACTTC
NA | NA | TRBJ2-3 | TRBV7-2 | CASSLGGAGGDTQYF | TGTGCCAGCAGCTTGGGCGGGGCTGGGGGAGATACGCAGTATTTT
NA | once | TRBJ2-7 | TRBV6-2/TRBV6-3 | CASSWSSGYEQYF | TGTGCCAGCAGTTGGAGCTCAGGGTACGAGCAGTACTTC
NA | NA | TRBJ2-2 | TRBV5-1 | CASSLALGDSTGELFF | TGCGCCAGCAGCTTGGCCCTTGGGGACTCCACCGGGGAGCTGTTTTTT
NA | NA | TRBJ1-2 | TRBV7-9 | CASSLASGGPYLGYTF | TGTGCCAGCAGCTTAGCTTCGGGTGGGCCCTATCTTGGCTACACCTTC
NA | NA | TRBJ2-3 | TRBV10-2 | CASKGDTQYF | TGCGCCAGCAAAGGAGATACGCAGTATTTT
NA | NA | TRBJ2-1 | TRBV7-9 | CASSLALSSNEQFF | TGTGCCAGCAGCTTAGCGCTGAGTAGCAATGAGCAGTTCTTC
TRBD1 | NA | TRBJ1-4 | TRBV5-1 | CASSLGIQGNEKLFF | TGCGCCAGCAGCTTAGGGATACAGGGGAATGAAAAACTGTTTTTT
NA | few | TRBJ2-7 | TRBV6-6 | CASSQNTDEQYF | TGTGCCAGCAGCCAGAACACCGACGAGCAGTACTTC
NA | NA | TRBJ1-3 | TRBV7-2 | CASSLYWGSGNTIYF | TGTGCCAGCAGCTTGTATTGGGGCTCTGGAAACACCATATATTTT
TRBD1 | NA | TRBJ2-5 | TRBV19 | CASSRGQGETQYF | TGTGCCAGTAGTAGAGGACAGGGAGAGACCCAGTACTTC
NA | NA | TRBJ2-5 | TRBV5-8 | CASSLAGLDETQYF | TGTGCCAGCAGCTTGGCCGGCCTAGATGAGACCCAGTACTTC
NA | NA | TRBJ1-5 | TRBV28 | CASSLVGSGVNQPQHF | TGTGCCAGCAGTTTAGTGGGATCGGGGGTCAATCAGCCCCAGCATTTT
NA | NA | TRBJ2-7 | TRBV14 | CASSLAGAVYYEQYF | TGTGCCAGCAGCCTTGCCGGGGCAGTCTACTACGAGCAGTACTTC
NA | NA | TRBJ1-2 | TRBV15 | CATSRDTRYGYTF | TGTGCCACCAGCAGAGATACACGCTATGGCTACACCTTC
TRBD1 | NA | TRBJ2-7 | TRBV18 | CASSPKSGQSYEQYF | TGTGCCAGCTCACCAAAGTCGGGACAGAGCTACGAGCAGTACTTC
NA | once | TRBJ1-1 | TRBV5-6 | CASSWQGRSTEAFF | TGTGCCAGCAGCTGGCAGGGACGAAGCACTGAAGCTTTCTTT
TRBD2 | NA | TRBJ2-1 | TRBV5-6 | CASSRGLAGDNEQFF | TGTGCCAGCAGCAGGGGACTAGCGGGGGACAATGAGCAGTTCTTC
TRBD2 | NA | TRBJ2-3 | TRBV19 | CASSIVLADPTDTQYF | TGTGCCAGTAGTATCGTACTAGCGGATCCCACAGATACGCAGTATTTT
NA | NA | TRBJ2-3 | TRBV2 | CASSLTRLDTQYF | TGTGCCAGCAGTTTAACCCGCCTGGATACGCAGTATTTT
NA | NA | TRBJ1-1 | TRBV12-5 | CASGSQLNTEAFF | TGTGCTAGTGGTTCACAGTTGAACACTGAAGCTTTCTTT
TRBD1 | NA | TRBJ2-7 | TRBV27 | CASSLLGQGAGEQYF | TGTGCCAGCAGTTTACTTGGACAGGGGGCGGGCGAGCAGTACTTC